These T cell receptor beta chains were read from a single sample in a study of T-cell memory formation after mild COVID-19. TCRdb redid the calling of the 5' RACE reads with MiXCR, one entry per CDR3 protein. The sample has approximately 100,000 distinct CDR3 sequences, roughly an eighth seen once. Sequencing was performed on PBMCs or a T cell subset sorted from them (not recorded which). Receptors were obtained from an adult woman who had mild COVID-19 (a few samples of this study predate the infection). Cell type and time point are not known. Each CDR3 is given with its conserved first and last residue. A D gene is named only where the DNA matches it firmly. The size of a clone is reported for some rows only, either as once, few or many, or as a class for expanded clones.

j_call clone_size d_call v_call cdr3_nt cdr3_aa
TRBJ2-7 many NA TRBV12-3/TRBV12-4 TGTGCCAGCAGCTCAGCGACCGGGGTCGAGCAGTACTTC CASSSATGVEQYF
TRBJ2-1 few NA TRBV10-3 TGTGCCATCAGTGAGTCGTTGGCGAACAATGAGCAGTTCTTC CAISESLANNEQFF
TRBJ2-5 few NA TRBV29-1 TGCAGCGCAAAGGGAGGGGGCGAAGAGACCCAGTACTTC CSAKGGGEETQYF
TRBJ2-5 NA TRBD2 TRBV5-1 TGCGCCAGCAGCTTGCGGGGGGGCCGTGAGACCCAGTACTTC CASSLRGGRETQYF
TRBJ2-5 many NA TRBV19 TGTGCCAGTAGTGCTTCGGAGCTTCAAAGGGAGACCCAGTACTTC CASSASELQRETQYF
TRBJ2-7 few NA TRBV10-3 TGTGCCATCAGTGAGTCGAAACTACTACACTACGAGCAGTACTTC CAISESKLLHYEQYF
TRBJ1-3 few NA TRBV12-3/TRBV12-4 TGTGCCAGCAGCCCGTTAGGGGACACCATATATTTT CASSPLGDTIYF
TRBJ1-1 few NA TRBV14 TGTGCCAGCAGCCAGACAACTGAAGCTTTCTTT CASSQTTEAFF
TRBJ2-6 few NA TRBV7-9 TGTGCCAGCATGGAGGGGTTTGGGGCCAACGTCCTGACTTTC CASMEGFGANVLTF
TRBJ2-1 NA TRBD2 TRBV20-1 TGCAGTGCCTCACTAGCGGGGGTTTACAATGAGCAGTTCTTC CSASLAGVYNEQFF
TRBJ2-1 few TRBD1 TRBV5-1 TGCGCCAGCAGCTTGTTCTATGGACAGGGGGTCAATGAGCAGTTCTTC CASSLFYGQGVNEQFF
TRBJ2-7 NA TRBD2 TRBV9 TGTGCCAGCAGCGCAACACCGGGACTAGCCTACGAGCAGTACTTC CASSATPGLAYEQYF
TRBJ2-1 NA NA TRBV29-1 TGCAGCGTTGAGGCGGCGTCCTACAATGAGCAGTTCTTC CSVEAASYNEQFF
TRBJ2-2 NA NA TRBV29-1 TGCAGCGCCGGACTCAACACCGGGGAGCTGTTTTTT CSAGLNTGELFF
TRBJ1-2 NA TRBD1 TRBV28 TGTGCCAGCAGTCCACGACAGGGGGCAGGATATGGCTACACCTTC CASSPRQGAGYGYTF
TRBJ1-1 NA TRBD1 TRBV27 TGTGCCAGCAGTTTATCGCGGACAGGGAGCACTGAAGCTTTCTTT CASSLSRTGSTEAFF
TRBJ2-7 NA NA TRBV5-1 TGCGCCAGCAGCCCCGACGGAGCCGGACTCTCCTACGAGCAGTACTTC CASSPDGAGLSYEQYF
TRBJ2-5 NA NA TRBV4-1 TGCGCCAGCAGCCACCCCGATTCCGGACGGGAGACCCAGTACTTC CASSHPDSGRETQYF
TRBJ2-1 NA TRBD2 TRBV7-8 TGTGCCAGCAGCTTAGCTGGTGGCGGGAGGTATTATTTAGCCTACAATGAGCAGTTCTTC CASSLAGGGRYYLAYNEQFF
TRBJ1-2 NA NA TRBV12-3/TRBV12-4 TGTGCCAGCAGTTTACAGACTAACTATGGCTACACCTTC CASSLQTNYGYTF
TRBJ1-1 NA NA TRBV11-1 TGTGCCAGCAGCCCAACAGGAGACAACACTGAAGCTTTCTTT CASSPTGDNTEAFF
TRBJ1-2 NA NA TRBV11-2 TGTGCCAGCAGCTTAGGGGGACTGAATTATGGCTACACCTTC CASSLGGLNYGYTF
TRBJ2-3 NA TRBD2 TRBV30 TGTGCCTGGAGTGTAATGATGTGGGAGGGCCGGACAGATACGCAGTATTTT CAWSVMMWEGRTDTQYF
TRBJ2-1 NA NA TRBV20-1 TGCAGTGCTAGAGACCCTTATTACAATGAGCAGTTCTTC CSARDPYYNEQFF
TRBJ1-6 NA NA TRBV9 TGTGCCAGCAGCGGACAGAATAATTCACCCCTCCACTTT CASSGQNNSPLHF
TRBJ2-1 few TRBD2 TRBV7-2 TGTGCCAGCAGCTTAGAAGCGGGAGTGGAGCAGTTCTTC CASSLEAGVEQFF
TRBJ2-3 many TRBD2 TRBV6-2/TRBV6-3 TGTGCCAGCAGCACCTGGGGAGCGGGGAACACAGATACGCAGTATTTT CASSTWGAGNTDTQYF
TRBJ2-3 few NA TRBV2 TGTGCCAGCACGGGCTCCCAGACAGGGAGGACAGATACGCAGTATTTT CASTGSQTGRTDTQYF
TRBJ2-7 NA NA TRBV27 TGTGCCAGCAGTCCGCCTCCCCCGGGGATCGAGCAGTACTTC CASSPPPPGIEQYF
TRBJ2-7 few NA TRBV29-1 TGCAGCGTTGAAGAATTCTACGAGCAGTACTTC CSVEEFYEQYF
TRBJ2-3 many NA TRBV5-1 TGCGCCAGCACCGACACAGATACGCAGTATTTT CASTDTDTQYF
TRBJ2-3 NA NA TRBV19 TGTGCCAGTATGGCGGGATTGGAGGATACGCAGTATTTT CASMAGLEDTQYF
TRBJ1-1 NA NA TRBV25-1 TGTGCCAGCAGTGATTGGGGGGAGTTCGGCGCAGCTTTCTTT CASSDWGEFGAAFF
TRBJ1-2 few NA TRBV12-3/TRBV12-4 TGTGCCAGCAGTTTATCCCTAGCCCGGCCCTCGGACCATTATGGCTACACCTTC CASSLSLARPSDHYGYTF
TRBJ2-7 many NA TRBV25-1 TGTGCCAGCAGTGTGGGACACGAGCAGTACTTC CASSVGHEQYF
TRBJ2-7 NA NA TRBV5-6 TGTGCCAGCAGCTTGGGGCAGGGGAGCGAGCAGTACTTC CASSLGQGSEQYF